This T cell receptor beta chain appears in the sequencing data of a study of T cell repertoires in ileal Crohn's disease. Findings of the study overall: Clonality above 26.8% at surgery always came with endoscopic recurrence. High-frequency clones were more common in sorted CD8 than CD4 cells.

Comments on this clone: What it binds is unknown.

TCRB immunosequencing input was around 540 nanograms of biopsy DNA per sample. The assay was immunoSEQ multiplex PCR, and TCRdb's table has in-frame clones only and misses some. The sample has approximately 9,000 clones, around 77% seen once. The receptor's source is an adult with Crohn's disease. Sequenced: ileal tissue.

The DNA of the CDR3 is TGTGCCAGCAGCATGGACGCCCGCGGGGAGCAGTACTTC. Amino acid sequence: CASSMDARGEQYF. J is TRBJ2-7 and V is TRBV7-3, with a weak D call TRBD2 (5 bases). The CDR3 sequence is 13 residues long. CDR1 is SGHTA, CDR2 FQGTGA, per germline. The germline V and J ends were trimmed by 5 bases and 7 bases, with 15 bases remaining between them.